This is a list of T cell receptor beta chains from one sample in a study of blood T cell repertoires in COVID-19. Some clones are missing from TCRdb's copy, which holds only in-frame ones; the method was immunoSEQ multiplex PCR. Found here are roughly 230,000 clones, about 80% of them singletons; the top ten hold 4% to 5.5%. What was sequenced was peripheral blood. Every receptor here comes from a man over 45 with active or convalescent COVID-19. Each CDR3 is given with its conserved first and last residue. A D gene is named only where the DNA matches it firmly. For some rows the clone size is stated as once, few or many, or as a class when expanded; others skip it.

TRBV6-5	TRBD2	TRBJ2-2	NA	TGTGCCAGCAGTTTATGGAGGGGAGGGGACACCGGGGAGCTGTTTTTT	CASSLWRGGDTGELFF
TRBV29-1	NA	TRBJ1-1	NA	TGCAGCGTTGATGGGAGGGGCGCGGGCACTGAAGCTTTCTTT	CSVDGRGAGTEAFF
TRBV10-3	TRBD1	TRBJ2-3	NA	TGTGCCATCAGACCGGACAGGGGAGGAGATACGCAGTATTTT	CAIRPDRGGDTQYF
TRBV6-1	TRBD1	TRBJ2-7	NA	TGTGCCAGCAGTGAAGAGACAGGGGGATCCTACGAGCAGTACTTC	CASSEETGGSYEQYF
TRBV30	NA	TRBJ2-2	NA	TGTGCCTGGAGTGTTAGCATCGATGCCGGGGAGCTGTTTTTT	CAWSVSIDAGELFF
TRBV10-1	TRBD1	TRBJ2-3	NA	TGCGCCAGCAGTGAGTCCTCGGGACAGGGAAGCACAGATACGCAGTATTTT	CASSESSGQGSTDTQYF
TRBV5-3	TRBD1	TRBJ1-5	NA	TGTGCCAGAAGCATACCTGACAGGGTAGGAAATCAGCCCCAGCATTTT	CARSIPDRVGNQPQHF
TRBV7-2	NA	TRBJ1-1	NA	TGTGCCAGCAGCAAGGGGGGGACGGCTGAAGCTTTCTTT	CASSKGGTAEAFF
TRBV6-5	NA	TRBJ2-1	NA	TGTGCCAGCATGGACAACTACAATGAGCAGTTCTTC	CASMDNYNEQFF
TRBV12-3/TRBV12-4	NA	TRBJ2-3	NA	TGTGCCAGCAGTTTAGTACAGGACCAGTATTTT	CASSLVQDQYF
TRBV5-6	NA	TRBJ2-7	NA	TGTGCCAGCAGCTTCGGCAGGTACTACGAGCAGTACTTC	CASSFGRYYEQYF
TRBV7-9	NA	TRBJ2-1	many	TGTGCCAGCAGGGGGGGGCCCCCCAATGAGCAGTTCTTC	CASRGGPPNEQFF
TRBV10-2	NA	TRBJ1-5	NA	TGCGCCAGCGGAGTCAGCCCAAATCAGCCCCAGCATTTT	CASGVSPNQPQHF
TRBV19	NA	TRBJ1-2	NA	TGTGCCAGTACCCCCAGTGGAGGGGTCGGCTATGGCTACACCTTC	CASTPSGGVGYGYTF
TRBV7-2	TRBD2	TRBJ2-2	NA	TGTGCCAGCAGCTTAGGCCTAGCGGGTATGGGGGAGCTGTTTTTT	CASSLGLAGMGELFF
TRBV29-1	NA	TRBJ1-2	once	TGCAGCGTGGGGCGAGATGGCTATGGCTACACCTTC	CSVGRDGYGYTF
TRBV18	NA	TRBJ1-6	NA	TGTGCCAGCTCACCACAGGGGAATAATTCACCCCTCCACTTT	CASSPQGNNSPLHF
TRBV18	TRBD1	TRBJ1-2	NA	TGTGCCAGCTCACCACCGTCGGAGGGGGCCAATGGCTACACCTTC	CASSPPSEGANGYTF
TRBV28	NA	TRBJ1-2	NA	TGTGCCAGCAGTTTACCCCAGGGACTTAACTATGGCTACACCTTC	CASSLPQGLNYGYTF
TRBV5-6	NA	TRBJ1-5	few	TGTGCCAGCAGCTCCCCAGGTAGCAATCAGCCCCAGCATTTT	CASSSPGSNQPQHF
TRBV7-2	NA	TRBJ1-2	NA	TGTGCCAGCAGCCTGCGGACAAAGAACTATGGCTACACCTTC	CASSLRTKNYGYTF
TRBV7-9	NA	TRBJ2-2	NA	TGTGCCAGCAGCTTAGTCTTAGGCATCGGAGCCGGGGAGCTGTTTTTT	CASSLVLGIGAGELFF
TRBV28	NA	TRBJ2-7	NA	TGTGCCAGCAGTTTTTATGACGAGCGGAGCGAGCAGTACTTC	CASSFYDERSEQYF
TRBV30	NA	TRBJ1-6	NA	TGTGCCGGTACAGGAGCGAGCTCCTATAATTCACCCCTCCACTTT	CAGTGASSYNSPLHF
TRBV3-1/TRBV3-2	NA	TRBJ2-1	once	TGTGCCAGCCGCGCCAGAGAAGGGGGGGGGCTCTATGAGCAGTTCTTC	CASRAREGGGLYEQFF
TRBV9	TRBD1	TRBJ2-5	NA	TGTGCCAGCAGCCCACGGACAGGGGAGGAAGAGACCCAGTACTTC	CASSPRTGEEETQYF
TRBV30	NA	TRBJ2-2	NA	TGTGCCTGGAGTGTAACGGGGGTGAGCACCGGGGAGCTGTTTTTT	CAWSVTGVSTGELFF
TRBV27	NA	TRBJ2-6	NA	TGTGCCAGCAGCACCCCGGGCTCTGGGGCCAACGTCCTGACTTTC	CASSTPGSGANVLTF
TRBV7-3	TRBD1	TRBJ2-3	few	TGTGCCAGCAGCTCGACAGGGGGCTGGACAGATACGCAGTATTTT	CASSSTGGWTDTQYF
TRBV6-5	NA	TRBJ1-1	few	TGTGCCAGCACAGGTATTGGAGGGAAGAACACTGAAGCTTTCTTT	CASTGIGGKNTEAFF
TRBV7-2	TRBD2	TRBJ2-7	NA	TGTGCCAGCAGCCTGAGCGGGGGGCTCTCCTACGAGCAGTACTTC	CASSLSGGLSYEQYF
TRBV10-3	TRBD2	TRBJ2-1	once	TGTGCCATCAGTGAGTATGGACTAGACCAACCCTATGCCAATGAGCAGTTCTTC	CAISEYGLDQPYANEQFF
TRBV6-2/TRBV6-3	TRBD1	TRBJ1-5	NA	TGTGCCAGCAGTTACTCGGGACAGAACAATCAGCCCCAGCATTTT	CASSYSGQNNQPQHF
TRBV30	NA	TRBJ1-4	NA	TGTGCCTGGAGCCTACAAGGGGGTGTAAATGAAAAACTGTTTTTT	CAWSLQGGVNEKLFF
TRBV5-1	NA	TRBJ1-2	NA	TGCGCCAGCAGCCTGGACATCCGCTATGGCTACACCTTC	CASSLDIRYGYTF
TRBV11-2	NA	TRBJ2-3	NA	TGTGCCAGCAGCTTAGATGTAGTTTTGGATACGCAGTATTTT	CASSLDVVLDTQYF
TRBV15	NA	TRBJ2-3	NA	TGTGCCACCAGCAGAGACCCGGGACTCATCACAGATACGCAGTATTTT	CATSRDPGLITDTQYF
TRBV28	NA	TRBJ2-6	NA	TGTGCCAGCAGTCTCTCTGGGGCCAACGTCCTGACTTTC	CASSLSGANVLTF
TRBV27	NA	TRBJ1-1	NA	TGTGCCAGCAGTTGGGCAGGGTCGAACACTGAAGCTTTCTTT	CASSWAGSNTEAFF
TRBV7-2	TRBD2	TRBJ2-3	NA	TGTGCCAGCAGCTTACTAGCGGGGTTTACAGATACGCAGTATTTT	CASSLLAGFTDTQYF
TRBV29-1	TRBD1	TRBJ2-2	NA	TGCAGCGCTGGGACAGGGGGCAATACCGGGGAGCTGTTTTTT	CSAGTGGNTGELFF
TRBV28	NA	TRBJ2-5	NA	TGTGCCAGCAATGAGGGGGGGAGAGAGACCCAGTACTTC	CASNEGGRETQYF
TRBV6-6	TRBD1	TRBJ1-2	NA	TGTGCCAGCAGTTGGGACAGAATGGGCGGCTACACCTTC	CASSWDRMGGYTF
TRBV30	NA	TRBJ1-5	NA	TGTGCCTGGAGTCCCGGGACACAGAATCAGCCCCAGCATTTT	CAWSPGTQNQPQHF
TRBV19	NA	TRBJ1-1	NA	TGTGCCAGTAATCAGGGCGGAGTGGGGATGAACACTGAAGCTTTCTTT	CASNQGGVGMNTEAFF
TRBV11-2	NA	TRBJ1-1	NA	TGTGCCAGCAGCTTAGACAGGGGACGGAACACTGAAGCTTTCTTT	CASSLDRGRNTEAFF
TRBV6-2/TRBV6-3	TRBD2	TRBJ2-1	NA	TGTGCCAGCAGTTACGAGCGGGGCCACCGGGAGCAGTTCTTC	CASSYERGHREQFF
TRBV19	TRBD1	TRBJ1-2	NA	TGTGCCAGTAAACGGGACAGGCAAAACTATGGCTACACCTTC	CASKRDRQNYGYTF
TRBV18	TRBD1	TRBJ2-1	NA	TGTGCCAGCTCACCCCGTCAGGGGGCCCAGGAGCAGTTCTTC	CASSPRQGAQEQFF